What follows are 24 T cell receptor beta chains derived from one specimen sequenced in a study of blood T cell repertoires in COVID-19. Measured with immunoSEQ multiplex PCR; TCRdb has only the in-frame clones, and not every one. The sample lists roughly 200,000 clones, 75% to 90% occurring once. Sequencing was carried out using peripheral blood. The receptor source for this set is a human donor with active or convalescent COVID-19. The donor label of this sample is uncertain.

Only a few counts were recorded for this clone. The gene calls are TRBV30 and TRBJ2-3, with 8 positions matching TRBD2. The germline V gene has CDR1 GTSNPN and CDR2 SVGIG (reference sequence). V trimming: 2 bases; J trimming: 4 bases; junction bases outside the gene matches: 8. The CDR3 is 15 amino acids. The CDR3 spells CAWSPDSGVADTQYF. CDR3 DNA sequence: TGTGCCTGGAGTCCCGATAGCGGGGTCGCAGATACGCAGTATTTT.

This rearrangement joins TRBV11-2 to TRBJ2-7; TRBD1 agrees at 9 bases. The CDR3 consists of 13 residues. J lost 3 bases, V lost 3 bases, and 0 bases had no gene match. Germline assignment: CDR1 SGHAT and CDR2 FQNNGV. DNA for the CDR3: TGTGCCAGCAGCTTGGACAGGGGCTACGAGCAGTACTTC. Amino acid sequence: CASSLDRGYEQYF.

V usage is TRBV7-9 and J usage is TRBJ1-5, with TRBD1 identical over 8 bases. There are 17 residues in the CDR3. Germline values: CDR1 SEHNR, CDR2 FQNEAQ (reference sequence). V trimming: 5 bases; J trimming: 2 bases; junction bases outside the gene matches: 11. The CDR3 DNA sequence: TGTGCCAGCAGCGCCGGAGACAGGGGAGGGGGCAATCAGCCCCAGCATTTT. Its protein is CASSAGDRGGGNQPQHF.

The chain recombines TRBV4-2 with TRBJ1-1; D is possibly TRBD1 (5 bases). The V gene lost 0 bases and the J gene lost 1 base, with 9 bases spanning the gap. From germline, CDR1 is LGHNA and CDR2 YNFKEQ. This CDR3 region has 15 residues. CDR3 sequence (DNA): TGTGCCAGCAGCCAAGAGGAGGGGAAGAACACTGAAGCTTTCTTT. It is translated as CASSQEEGKNTEAFF.

This clone was seen once. The chain combines TRBV20-1 with TRBJ1-4; 8 bases are shared with TRBD1. Trimming cost V 3 bases and J 1 base; bases outside gene matches: 4. This CDR3 is 15 amino acids long. Germline CDR1 is DFQATT and CDR2 is SNEGSKA (reference sequence). The CDR3 protein is CSASGQGRTNEKLFF. The CDR3 DNA follows: TGCAGTGCTAGTGGACAGGGAAGAACTAATGAAAAACTGTTTTTT.

The V and J genes are TRBV3-1 (or the pseudogene TRBV3-2) and TRBJ2-7, with TRBD2 identical over 7 bases. Germline loops: CDR1 LGHDT, CDR2 YNNKEL (reference sequence). V was clipped by 4 bases and J by 2 bases; unmatched bases: 8. CDR3 size: 15 residues. CDR3 in amino acids: CASSPTRGGTYEQYF. In nucleotides, the CDR3 is TGTGCCAGCAGCCCAACTCGCGGGGGAACCTACGAGCAGTACTTC.

This rearrangement joins TRBV13 to TRBJ2-1; perhaps TRBD2 as D (5 bases). Germline-derived CDR1 and CDR2 are PRHDT and FYEKMQ (reference sequence). The CDR3 length is 17 residues. Trimming shortened V by 4 bases and J by 4 bases, and 20 bases separated the two germline ends. The CDR3 nucleotides read TGTGCCAGCAGCTCAAAAATGCCGGGATCCTCATACAATGAGCAGTTCTTC. This gives the protein CASSSKMPGSSYNEQFF.

This clone was observed once. The rearrangement links TRBV27 to TRBJ1-3, with D perhaps TRBD1 (6 bases). Trimming cost V 5 bases and J 7 bases, with 12 bases left between them. The CDR3 sequence is 13 residues long. Per the germline V gene, CDR1 is MNHEY and CDR2 is SMNVEV (reference sequence). The CDR3 DNA reads as TGTGCCAGCAGTCCTCGTAGGGGGAACACCATATATTTT. This sequence encodes CASSPRRGNTIYF.

The J gene is TRBJ2-3, the V gene TRBV7-6, with 7 bases matching TRBD2. CDR1 is SGHVS, CDR2 FNYEAQ, per germline. Unmatched junction bases numbered 17, after V lost 2 bases and J lost 0 bases. This CDR3 is 20 amino acids long. As DNA, the CDR3 is TGTGCCAGCAGCTTATCACCACGCTCCCTAGGACTAGTGAGCACAGATACGCAGTATTTT. Amino acids: CASSLSPRSLGLVSTDTQYF.

The gene calls are TRBV6-2 or TRBV6-3 and TRBJ1-6; TRBD1 matches at 8 bases. Germline lookup yields CDR1 MNHEY and CDR2 SVGEGT. After removal of 4 bases from V and 7 bases from J, the junction contained 3 bases not matched to a gene. The length of the CDR3 is 14 residues. CDR3 coding DNA: TGTGCCAGCAGTTTCGGACAGGGAAATTCACCCCTCCACTTT. Translating it yields CASSFGQGNSPLHF.

The rearrangement joins TRBV12-5 to TRBJ1-2, with TRBD1 as a possible D gene (6 bases). This CDR3 has 14 residues. In germline, CDR1 is LGHNT, CDR2 FRNRAP. V lost 6 bases to trimming and J lost 6 bases, with 17 bases between them. The CDR3 sequence: CASGPPTGTHGYTF. The CDR3 DNA sequence: TGTGCTAGTGGCCCCCCCACAGGGACCCATGGCTACACCTTC.

The CDR3 is CASSSRYNSPLHF. As DNA, the CDR3 is TGTGCCAGCAGTTCCCGTTATAATTCACCCCTCCACTTT. The V call is TRBV12-3 or TRBV12-4, the J call TRBJ1-6; D is ambiguous. Deletions cut 4 bases from V and 4 bases from J, with 5 bases between. The CDR3 spans 13 residues.

The rearrangement links TRBV7-6 to TRBJ1-1; 12 bases are a match to TRBD1. Trimming cost V 5 bases and J 8 bases; bases outside gene matches: 12. Looked up from germline, CDR1 is SGHVS and CDR2 is FNYEAQ. The CDR3 loop spans 16 amino acids. The CDR3 is CASSPSGTGGFREAFF. The CDR3 DNA is TGTGCCAGCAGCCCCTCCGGGACAGGGGGCTTTAGGGAAGCTTTCTTT.

The chain carries TRBV19 and TRBJ2-7; no firm D call. This CDR3 spans 14 amino acids. Per the germline V gene, CDR1 is LNHDA and CDR2 is SQIVND (reference sequence). The ends were cut back, 6 bases at V and 0 bases at J, with 12 bases in the middle. The CDR3 sequence is CASSVAESSYEQYF. The CDR3 DNA is TGTGCCAGTAGCGTAGCCGAGAGCTCCTACGAGCAGTACTTC.

With respect to this clone: A read error may account for a junction end that differs from germline. V and J are TRBV7-2 and TRBJ2-1, with 10 bases identical to TRBD1. CDR1 SGHTA and CDR2 FQGNSA come from the germline V gene. This CDR3 comprises 15 residues. The DNA for the CDR3 is TGTGCCAGCAGGTTAGGGACAGGGGTCCACAATGAGCAGTTCTTC. This translates into CASRLGTGVHNEQFF.

The chain combines TRBV27 with TRBJ2-7; 11 bases are a match to TRBD2. The germline V gene has CDR1 MNHEY and CDR2 SMNVEV (reference sequence). The CDR3 extends over 15 amino acids. The V gene end was trimmed by 4 bases and the J gene end by 2 bases; junction bases not matched to a gene: 4. The CDR3 protein is CASSSTSGITYEQYF. The DNA for the CDR3 is TGTGCCAGCAGTTCGACTAGCGGGATAACCTACGAGCAGTACTTC.

The CDR3 protein is CASSYLIPGIGEKLFF. The CDR3 bases are TGTGCCAGCAGCTACTTAATTCCGGGGATCGGAGAAAAACTGTTTTTT. The chain uses TRBV13 and TRBJ1-4; no definite D call. With 4 bases removed from V and 8 bases from J, the gap between germline ends came to 20 bases. The CDR3 contains 16 residues. Germline assignment: CDR1 PRHDT and CDR2 FYEKMQ (reference sequence).

This clone was found once. This chain joins TRBV2 and TRBJ1-2, with 9 bases aligning to TRBD1. J gave up 0 bases and V 10 bases, and 6 bases lay outside the gene matches. Germline CDR1 and CDR2: SNHLY and FYNNEI. This CDR3 has 14 residues. CDR3 in amino acids: CAKSGTGTNYGYTF. CDR3 DNA: TGTGCCAAGTCCGGGACAGGGACTAACTATGGCTACACCTTC.

The chain is built from TRBV3-1 (or the pseudogene TRBV3-2) and TRBJ1-2; possibly TRBD1 for D (6 bases). V was trimmed by 0 bases and J by 6 bases, leaving 14 bases between them. This CDR3 spans 15 amino acids. CDR1 is LGHDT, CDR2 YNNKEL, per germline (reference sequence). For the CDR3, the DNA is TGTGCCAGCAGCCAAGATCCTTCCACAGGGAATGGCTACACCTTC. Protein: CASSQDPSTGNGYTF.

The rearrangement uses TRBV2 and TRBJ2-3; 12 bases agree with TRBD2. The trim removed 2 bases at V and 3 bases at J, leaving 6 bases unmatched. CDR1 is SNHLY and CDR2 is FYNNEI in the germline V gene. The CDR3 runs to 17 residues. The DNA of the CDR3 is TGTGCCAGCAGTGAACTAGCGGGGGGGCCGAGGACAGATACGCAGTATTTT. Its translation: CASSELAGGPRTDTQYF. The full variable domain, with the rest looked up from reference TRBV2 and TRBJ2-3, is EPEVTQTPSHQVTQMGQEVILRCVPISNHLYFYWYRQILGQKVEFLVSFYNNEISEKSEIFDDQFSVERPDGSNFTLKIRSTKLEDSAMYFCASSELAGGPRTDTQYFGPGTRLTVL.

V and J are TRBV11-3 and TRBJ2-1, with 7 bases that match TRBD2. Germline CDR1 is SGHNT and CDR2 is YENEEA. The ends lost 3 bases at V and 2 bases at J; junction bases unmatched: 13. This CDR3 has 18 amino acids. The DNA for the CDR3 is TGTGCCAGCAGCTTCCCCCCAGGGAAAGCGGGACCCTACAATGAGCAGTTCTTC. Translating it yields CASSFPPGKAGPYNEQFF. Complete variable domain (other parts from reference TRBV11-3 and TRBJ2-1): EAGVVQSPRYKIIEKKQPVAFWCNPISGHNTLYWYLQNLGQGPELLIRYENEEAVDDSQLPKDRFSAERLKGVDSTLKIQPAELGDSAVYLCASSFPPGKAGPYNEQFFGPGTRLTVL.

This clone was seen just once. CDR3 in amino acids: CASSLWLQGASTGELFF. Written as DNA, the CDR3 is TGCGCCAGCAGCTTATGGCTTCAGGGGGCAAGCACCGGGGAGCTGTTTTTT. The J gene is TRBJ2-2, the V gene TRBV5-1; TRBD1 aligns across 8 bases. There are 17 residues in the CDR3. Losses at the gene ends were 2 bases for V and 4 bases for J; bases not matched to a gene: 10. Germline assignment: CDR1 SGHRS and CDR2 YFSETQ.

The V call is TRBV5-4, the J call TRBJ1-1; D may be TRBD1 (5 bases). The CDR3 runs 15 residues. From germline, CDR1 is SGHNT and CDR2 YYREEE (reference sequence). Trimming left V 1 base short and J 1 base short, with 11 bases between. The CDR3 loop reads CASSLRSDRNTEAFF. CDR3 in DNA: TGTGCCAGCAGCTTGAGGTCCGACAGGAACACTGAAGCTTTCTTT.

This clone appeared a few times. CDR3 in amino acids: CASSLGGSPLHF. Here the CDR3 DNA reads TGTGCCAGCAGCCTGGGGGGCTCACCCCTCCACTTT. The chain couples TRBV5-5 to TRBJ1-6; D possibly corresponds to TRBD1 (6 bases). Trimming shortened V by 4 bases and J by 10 bases, and 9 bases separated the two germline ends. The CDR3 has 12 amino acids. Germline CDR1 is SGHKS and CDR2 is YYEKEE (reference sequence).